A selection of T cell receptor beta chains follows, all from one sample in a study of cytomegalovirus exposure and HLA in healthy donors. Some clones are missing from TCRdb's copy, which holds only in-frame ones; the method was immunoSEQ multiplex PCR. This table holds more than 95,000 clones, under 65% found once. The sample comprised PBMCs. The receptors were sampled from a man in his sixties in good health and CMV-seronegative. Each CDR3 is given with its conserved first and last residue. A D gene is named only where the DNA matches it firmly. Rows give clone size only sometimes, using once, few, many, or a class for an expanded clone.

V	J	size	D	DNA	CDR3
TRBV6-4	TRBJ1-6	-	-	TGTGCCAGCAGTGACTCAATGGGAGGGGCGTCACCCCTCCACTTT	CASSDSMGGASPLHF
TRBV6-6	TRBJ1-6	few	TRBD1	TGTGCCAGCAGTTATCAACAGGGGGAAAATTCACCCCTCCACTTT	CASSYQQGENSPLHF
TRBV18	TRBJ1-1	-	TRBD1	TGTGCCAGCAGTCCAGACAGGGCGCTCACTGAAGCTTTCTTT	CASSPDRALTEAFF
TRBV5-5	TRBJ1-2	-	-	TGTGCCAGCAGCTTGGACTTGGACTATGGCTACACCTTC	CASSLDLDYGYTF
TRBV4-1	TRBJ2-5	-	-	TGCGCCAGCAGCCCCGAAGACAGCCCCCGGGAGACCCAGTACTTC	CASSPEDSPRETQYF
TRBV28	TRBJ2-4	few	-	TGTGCCAGCAGTTTAGCCACAATGGCCAAAAACATTCAGTACTTC	CASSLATMAKNIQYF
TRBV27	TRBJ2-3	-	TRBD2	TGTGCCAGCAGTTGGGGGGTCGGGAGGCCCACAGATACGCAGTATTTT	CASSWGVGRPTDTQYF
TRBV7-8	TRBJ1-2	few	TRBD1	TGTGCCAGCAGCCGAAGTCCCGGACAGGCCTATGGCTACACCTTC	CASSRSPGQAYGYTF
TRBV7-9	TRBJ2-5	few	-	TGTGCCAGCAGCTTAGAGCAGGGGAAGTACTTC	CASSLEQGKYF
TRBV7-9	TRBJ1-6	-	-	TGTGCCAGCAGTCATGGAGTACAGGTCGGGTCACCCCTCCACTTT	CASSHGVQVGSPLHF
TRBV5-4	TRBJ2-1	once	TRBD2	TGTGCCAGCAGCGATTCATACAGCGGGGGTTACAATGAGCAGTTCTTC	CASSDSYSGGYNEQFF
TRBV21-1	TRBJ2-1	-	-	TGTGCCAGCAGCAATGGACAGGGAGCCTACAATGAGCAGTTCTTC	CASSNGQGAYNEQFF
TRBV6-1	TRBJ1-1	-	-	TGTGCCAGCAGCGATGGGAGGGACACTGAAGCTTTCTTT	CASSDGRDTEAFF
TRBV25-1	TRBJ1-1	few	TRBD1	TGTGCCAGCAGTGAGGGACAGGCGTACACTGAAGCTTTCTTT	CASSEGQAYTEAFF
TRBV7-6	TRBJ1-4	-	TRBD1	TGTGCCAGCAGCAGGGGGCAAGGGAGGACTAATGAAAAACTGTTTTTT	CASSRGQGRTNEKLFF
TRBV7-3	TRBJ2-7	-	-	TGTGCCAGCAGCCCCGACCGGGACACCCCTTACGAGCAGTACTTC	CASSPDRDTPYEQYF
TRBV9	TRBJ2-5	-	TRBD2	TGTGCCAGCAGCGTAGCTAGCGGGGGGGAAGAGACCCAGTACTTC	CASSVASGGEETQYF
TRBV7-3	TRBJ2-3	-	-	TGTGCCAGCAGCCCGTCCAGGAACACAGATACGCAGTATTTT	CASSPSRNTDTQYF
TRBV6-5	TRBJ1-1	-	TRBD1	TGTGCCAGCAGTTACCCGGGACAGGGAAGCTCTGAAGCTTTCTTT	CASSYPGQGSSEAFF
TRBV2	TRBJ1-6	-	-	TGTGCCAGCAAACAGGAGTCGGGCTCCTATAATTCACCCCTCCACTTT	CASKQESGSYNSPLHF
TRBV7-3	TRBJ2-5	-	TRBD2	TGTGCCAGCAGCCAATCGACTAGCGGGAAGGCCCAGTACTTC	CASSQSTSGKAQYF
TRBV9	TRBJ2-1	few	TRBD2	TGTGCCAGCAGCGAGGGGGTGGTAGCGGGAGTAAGGAATGAGCAGTTCTTC	CASSEGVVAGVRNEQFF
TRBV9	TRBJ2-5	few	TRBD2	TGTGCCAGCAGCGTAGGTCTAGCGGGAGCTTCGCAGACCCAGTACTTC	CASSVGLAGASQTQYF
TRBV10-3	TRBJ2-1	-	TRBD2	TGTGCCATCAGTGAGCGTAGCGGGGGGTACAATGAGCAGTTCTTC	CAISERSGGYNEQFF
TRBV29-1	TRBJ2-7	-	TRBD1	TGCAGCGTTAAGACAGGGGGAACCTCCTACGAGCAGTACTTC	CSVKTGGTSYEQYF
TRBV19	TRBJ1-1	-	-	TGTGCCAGTAGTATAGGTTTGGGGGGAACTGAAGCTTTCTTT	CASSIGLGGTEAFF
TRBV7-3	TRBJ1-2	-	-	TGTGCCAGCAGCTTGAACGAACAGGTTGGCTACACCTTC	CASSLNEQVGYTF
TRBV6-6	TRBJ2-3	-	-	TGTGCCAGCAGTAGCCTAAGCACAGATACGCAGTATTTT	CASSSLSTDTQYF
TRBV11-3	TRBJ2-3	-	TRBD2	TGTGCCAGCAGTCCGGGAGGAGGGTCAGATACGCAGTATTTT	CASSPGGGSDTQYF
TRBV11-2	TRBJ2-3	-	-	TGTGCCAGCAGCCCGATCCGGTCGGGGGTCGGCACAGATACGCAGTATTTT	CASSPIRSGVGTDTQYF
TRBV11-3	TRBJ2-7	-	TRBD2	TGTGCCAGCAGCCCGCGACTAGCGGGCCGAACTTGGGAGCAGTACTTC	CASSPRLAGRTWEQYF
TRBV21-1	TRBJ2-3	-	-	TGTGCCAGCAGTATAACTAGCGGGAGGGCCAGTACAGATACGCAGTATTTT	CASSITSGRASTDTQYF
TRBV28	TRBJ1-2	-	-	TGTGCGAGTGAGTCCCTCGAGTACTATGGCTACACCTTC	CASESLEYYGYTF
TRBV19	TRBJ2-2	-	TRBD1	TGTGCCAGTAGTCCTATCATAGACAGGGGGCAGGTCGGGGAGCTGTTTTTT	CASSPIIDRGQVGELFF
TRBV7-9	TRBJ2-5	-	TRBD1	TGTGCCAGCACCAGGGCATCCGGGACAGGGGTGAGGGAGACCCAGTACTTC	CASTRASGTGVRETQYF
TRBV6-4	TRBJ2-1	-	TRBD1	TGTGCCAGCAGTGTTGACAGGGGGGCTTACAATGAGCAGTTCTTC	CASSVDRGAYNEQFF
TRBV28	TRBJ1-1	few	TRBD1	TGTGCCACCCGGACAGGGGGCTTCGGCACTGAAGCTTTCTTT	CATRTGGFGTEAFF
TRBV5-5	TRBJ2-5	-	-	TGTGCCAGCAGCTCACAAGAGACCCAGTACTTC	CASSSQETQYF
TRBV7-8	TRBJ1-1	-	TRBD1	TGTGCCAGCAGCTTATTAGCCGGGACAGGGGGTGGATCGTCTGAAGCTTTCTTT	CASSLLAGTGGGSSEAFF
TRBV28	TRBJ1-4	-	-	TGTGCCAGCAGTCCGAGACAGCGAAATGAAAAACTGTTTTTT	CASSPRQRNEKLFF
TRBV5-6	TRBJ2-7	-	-	TGTGCCAGCAGCTTGGTTCCGGGAGCGGTCGAGCAGTACTTC	CASSLVPGAVEQYF